This TCR beta chain came from a study of shared clonotypes between healthy human individuals. Deletions cut 3 bases from V and 7 bases from J, with 8 bases between. CDR1 and CDR2 from the germline V gene are SNHLY and FYNNEI. CDR3 size: 12 residues. This clone was recorded a few times. Measured with immunoSEQ multiplex PCR; TCRdb has only the in-frame clones, and not every one. Found here are approximately 980,000 clones, around 80% of them singletons; the top ten hold approximately 1.5%. This TCR was recovered from a man aged 18 to 30 in good health. The gene calls are TRBV2 and TRBJ2-3; perhaps TRBD2 as D (6 bases). The sample taken for sequencing was memory CD4+ T cells sorted from blood. Subset specified: CD45RA-negative fraction. The CDR3, as DNA: TGTGCCAGCAGTGATCGCGGGAATACGCAGTATTTT. It codes for CASSDRGNTQYF.